This passage covers 8 T cell receptor beta chains from one sample sequenced in a study of low-dose radiotherapy and immunotherapy resistance in tumors (dated by TCRdb to between 2020 and 2023). To make first-strand cDNA, Superscript III was used along with a set of TRAV- and TRBV-specific primers so that both the TCRalpha and TCRbeta chains were covered. TCRs were amplified with Phusion for around 18 PCR cycles using a constant-region primer together with the adapter attached to the V primers. TCRdb reprocessed the public reads (quality trimming at Q25 with fastp, clone calling with MiXCR) and kept in-frame beta chains. Rows with a matching CDR3 protein are joined into one entry that keeps the most common DNA and genes. A total of approximately 18,000 distinct CDR3 sequences appear in this sample, around 74% of them only once. Of the sample, more than 9.5% is held by the ten largest clones. These receptors all come from a human donor with advanced metastatic prostate, ovarian, gallbladder or colorectal cancer (not recorded which). This table probably holds off-target reads from a library built for another chain.

J is TRBJ1-1 and V is TRBV15; D gene ambiguous. V was pared by 1 base and J by 5 bases, with 17 bases between. The CDR3 loop spans 16 amino acids. Germline V gene data show CDR1 as LNHNV and CDR2 as YYDKDF (reference sequence). The CDR3 reads CATSRGGDLGMTEAFF. As DNA, the CDR3 is TGTGCCACCAGCAGAGGCGGGGATTTGGGCATGACTGAAGCTTTCTTT.

The chain combines TRBV29-1 with TRBJ2-7; no reliable D call. The better agreement between TRBJ2-1 and the DNA end casts doubt on the J call. The CDR3 spans 11 residues. Germline V gene sequence: CDR1 SQVTM, CDR2 ANQGSEA. DNA of the CDR3: TGCAGCGTTGGGTACGGCGGTGAGCAGTTCTTC. This encodes CSVGYGGEQFF.

The chain employs TRBV24-1 and TRBJ2-3; no clear D. The CDR3 spans 15 residues. The germline V gene encodes CDR1 KGHDR and CDR2 SFDVKD. The V end was cut by 1 base, the J end by 0 bases, with 7 bases between. The CDR3 DNA reads as TGTGCCACCAGTGATTTAGGTGAGAGCACAGATACGCAGTATTTT. This sequence encodes CATSDLGESTDTQYF.

V gene TRBV5-1 combines with J gene TRBJ2-7; D remains unclear. CDR3 size: 14 residues. V lost 4 bases, J lost 0 bases, and 11 bases lay in between. Germline CDR1 reads SGHRS; CDR2 reads YFSETQ. The CDR3 nucleotides read TGCGCCAGCAGCCCGGGTCCCAGCTCCTACGAGCAGTACTTC. Translating gives CASSPGPSSYEQYF.

In this sample, this clonotype turned up once. V gene TRBV9 combines with J gene TRBJ2-7; the match to TRBD2 covers 13 bases. Germline CDR1 reads SGDLS; CDR2 reads YYNGEE. The CDR3 contains 19 residues. V was pared by 3 bases and J by 3 bases, with 15 bases of the junction left unmatched. This chain's CDR3 is CASSAHLAGTSGTYYEQYF. CDR3 DNA sequence: TGTGCCAGCAGCGCACATCTGGCAGGGACTAGCGGGACTTACTACGAGCAGTACTTC.

The chain uses TRBV29-1 and TRBJ1-1, with 7 bases matching TRBD1. The CDR3 is 12 residues long. CDR1 is SQVTM and CDR2 is ANQGSEA in the germline V gene. J gave up 5 bases and V 6 bases, and 6 bases lay outside the gene matches. The CDR3 nucleotides are TGCAGCGTCATGAGACAGGGAACTGAAGCTTTCTTT. This encodes CSVMRQGTEAFF.

This clonotype was seen only a few times. V and J are TRBV24-1 and TRBJ1-1, with D possibly TRBD1 on 5 matching bases. The V gene's germline CDR1 is KGHDR and CDR2 SFDVKD. This CDR3 is 15 amino acids long. V lost 10 bases and J 2 bases, leaving 19 bases between the germline ends. The CDR3 region has the DNA TGTGCCACACGGAGGGGTAGGTTCGGAAACACTGAAGCTTTCTTT. This encodes CATRRGRFGNTEAFF.

The gene calls are TRBV20-1 and TRBJ2-1; TRBD2 matches 9 bases. The V gene's germline CDR1 is DFQATT and CDR2 SNEGSKA (reference sequence). V lost 3 bases to trimming and J lost 13 bases; unmatched junction nucleotides: 7. CDR3 length: 12 residues. CDR3 region: CSASFSTSGQFF. The CDR3 coding sequence is TGCAGTGCTAGTTTCTCGACTAGCGGACAGTTCTTC.